The T cell receptor (beta chain) under discussion was sequenced for a study of post-analysis software for immune sequencing data (dated by TCRdb to 2014 to 2015). Study-level background: The recorded disease courses included relapsing-remitting, secondary progressive and progressive-relapsing multiple sclerosis, and some patients had no subtype annotation. A subset of samples was prepared in parallel using single-end sample barcoding, then pooled and co-amplified after Illumina adapter ligation. The multiple sclerosis patient repertoires were compared with under 13 previously published healthy control repertoires from donors aged about 6 to 26 years. Summary of the overall study and its limitations: Four to six TRBV segments, including TRBV5-6, TRBV5-1 and TRBV20-1, were significantly more frequent in patients than controls. Significantly lower normalized Chao1 diversity was found in multiple sclerosis patients than in controls, suggesting substantial peripheral T-cell clonal expansion. Direct clustering with F measure revealed strong co-clustering of samples prepared in the same batch, which led to a batch-effect correction. The control group was slightly older than the multiple sclerosis patient group.

Points on this clonotype: No cognate antigen has been identified for it. Qualities for individual bases were not recorded, and no much larger clone is one base off.

To prepare the library, PCR was applied. This sample was sequenced with an Illumina HiSeq 2500. Unique molecular identifiers were incorporated into TCR beta cDNA libraries to reduce PCR and sequencing biases. Roughly 500,000 cDNA molecules were obtained for every 1 to 10 million input T cells, so each molecule roughly corresponded to one T cell. The patient libraries were prepared and sequenced with the same protocol used for the earlier healthy control dataset. Samples belonging to the same batch were prepared together, multiplexed and sequenced on a shared HiSeq lane. From the authors' description of their analysis: MIGEC was used to process the raw barcoded reads, and molecular identifier groups with only a single read were discarded before consensus assembly and CDR3 extraction. VDJtools was used for post-analysis of the clonotype tables, and diversity was normalized by down-sampling every dataset to the size of the smallest sample. In repertoire overlap clustering, CDR3 amino acid sequences, but not nucleotide sequences, were matched to correct batch-related cross-sample contamination. TCRdb reprocessed the public reads (quality trimming at Q25 with fastp, clone calling with MiXCR) and kept in-frame beta chains. All rows with the same CDR3 protein become a single entry with the most common DNA and genes. TCRdb's processing, not the study's, gives the V and J calls here. This sample comprises fewer than 600,000 distinct CDR3 sequences, under 55% of them detected only once. The ten largest account for 9.5% to 13% of the sample.

To demonstrate the VDJtools post-analysis software, the study profiled TCR beta repertoires from the peripheral blood of some 13 young patients with multiple sclerosis. The multiple sclerosis patients were children and adolescents ranging in age from roughly 6 to 16 years. Sequences MNHEY (CDR1) and SVGAGI (CDR2) are obtained from the germline V gene. Between the V and J ends, shortened by 0 bases and 0 bases respectively, the junction contains 3 bases. Taken from cysteine to phenylalanine, the CDR3 has 15 residues. The only DNA kept is the CDR3, 45 bases in frame from the first base. The rearrangement joined TRBV6-5 to TRBJ2-6, with the D gene not confidently named. The specimen was blood. The receptor comes from a girl aged 10 to 17 with multiple sclerosis. The encoded CDR3 is CASSYSVSGANVLTF. The DNA sequence is given as TGTGCCAGCAGTTACTCAGTCTCTGGGGCCAACGTCCTGACTTTC.